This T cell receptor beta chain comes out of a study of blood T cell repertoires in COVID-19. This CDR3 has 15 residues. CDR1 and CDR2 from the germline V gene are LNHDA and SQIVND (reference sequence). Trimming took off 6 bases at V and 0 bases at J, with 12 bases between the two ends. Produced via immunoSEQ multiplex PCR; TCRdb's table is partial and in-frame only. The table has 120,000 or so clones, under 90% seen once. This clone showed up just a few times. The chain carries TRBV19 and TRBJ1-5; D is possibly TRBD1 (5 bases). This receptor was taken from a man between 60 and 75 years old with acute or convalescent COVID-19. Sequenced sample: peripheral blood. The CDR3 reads CASRRQYNSNQPQHF. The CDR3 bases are TGTGCCAGTAGACGACAGTACAATAGCAATCAGCCCCAGCATTTT. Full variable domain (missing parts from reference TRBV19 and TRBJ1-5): DGGITQSPKYLFRKEGQNVTLSCEQNLNHDAMYWYRQDPGQGLRLIYYSQIVNDFQKGDIAEGYSVSREKKESFPLTVTSAQKNPTAFYLCASRRQYNSNQPQHFGDGTRLSIL.